This entry lists 23 T cell receptor beta chains sequenced from one sample in a study of spatial heterogeneity in lung cancer. These receptors' antigens are unknown. Findings and limits, study-wide: Expanded alpha and beta TCR counts within tumors tracked tumor mutation counts.

Noted time point: sample taken at primary tumor resection. TCRdb reanalysed the 5' RACE reads using MiXCR and keeps one entry per CDR3 protein. The sample consists of over 2,000 distinct CDR3 sequences, more than 2.5% of them appearing once. The sequencing used lung tumor tissue, collected at surgery. These receptors were obtained from a female donor with early-stage non-small cell lung cancer.

This clonotype is medium-sized by share. This chain joins TRBV3-1 and TRBJ1-1; D ambiguous. The CDR3 runs 13 residues. The germline V gene has CDR1 LGHDT and CDR2 YNNKEL (reference sequence). V was shortened by 0 bases and J by 11 bases, with 13 bases between the two germline ends. CDR3 in DNA: TGTGCCAGCAGCCAAGATCAGGTGGCATGGGCTTTCTTT. Protein sequence: CASSQDQVAWAFF.

This clonotype counts as medium-sized. The CDR3 region has the DNA TGTGCCAGCAGCTCCTTTGGTACAGGGGAGAGCTCCTACGAGCAGTACTTC. Translation gives CASSSFGTGESSYEQYF. The genes are TRBV3-1 and TRBJ2-7; 7 bases agree with TRBD1. V shed 5 bases, J shed 0 bases, and the junction held 13 bases outside the gene matches. This CDR3 comprises 17 residues. Germline CDR1 reads LGHDT; CDR2 reads YNNKEL (reference sequence).

This clonotype is deemed medium-sized (0.01 to 0.1%). J is TRBJ1-1 and V is TRBV29-1; D perhaps matches TRBD1 (6 bases). The CDR3 extends over 13 amino acids. Germline lookup yields CDR1 SQVTM and CDR2 ANQGSEA. Trimming took off 6 bases at V and 4 bases at J, with 15 bases between the two ends. The CDR3, as DNA: TGCAGCGTGACAGGACGCGTTGGCACTGAAGCTTTCTTT. It yields the protein CSVTGRVGTEAFF.

In its sample, this clonotype is medium-sized. The CDR3 spells CASSQAEVPSGTGELFF. The CDR3 bases are TGCGCCAGCAGCCAAGCCGAGGTTCCGTCGGGCACCGGGGAGCTGTTTTTT. This chain links TRBV4-3 with TRBJ2-2; D remains unclear. V was pared by 1 base and J by 4 bases, with 16 bases between. The germline CDR1 and CDR2 sequences are LGHNA and YSLEER. The CDR3 has 17 residues.

By share, this clonotype counts as medium-sized (0.01 to 0.1%). The chain combines TRBV21-1 with TRBJ2-3; TRBD1 is taken as the D call from the table, unchecked against the DNA. TRBV21-1 counts as a pseudogene. The CDR3 extends over 15 amino acids. The CDR3 reads CASSLTGAGTDTQYF. CDR3 DNA: TGTGCCAGCAGCCTCACAGGGGCGGGGACAGATACGCAGTATTTT.

This clonotype is categorized as medium-sized. The chain carries TRBV6-5 and TRBJ1-1, with 9 bases aligning to TRBD1. Germline values: CDR1 MNHEY, CDR2 SVGAGI. Trimming removed 6 bases from V and 8 bases from J; junction bases left unmatched: 7. The CDR3 runs 13 residues. The CDR3 sequence: CASRRTGEKEAFF. The CDR3 coding sequence is TGTGCCAGCAGGAGGACAGGGGAGAAAGAAGCTTTCTTT.

Comments on this clonotype: Since no conserved phenylalanine or tryptophan closes the CDR3, a read error is the likely cause. Because the CDR3's place on the DNA is in doubt, the DNA is left out and the CDR3 is given as listed by TCRdb. CDR3 region: CSDKIIRGGTEAGG. V is TRBV20-1 and J is TRBJ1-1. The germline V gene encodes CDR1 DFQATT and CDR2 SNEGSKA (reference sequence). The CDR3 is 14 residues long, ends included.

This chain joins TRBV6-1 and TRBJ2-3, with D possibly being TRBD2 (6 bases). CDR3 length equals 16 residues. Trimming took 6 bases from V and 5 from J, leaving 21 bases between them. Germline CDR1 is MNHNS and CDR2 is SASEGT. Here the CDR3 DNA reads TGTGCCAGCAGCCAGGCGGGAATGGGTCAGCGAGATACGCAGTATTTT. Its protein product is CASSQAGMGQRDTQYF.

Worth noting for this clonotype: A read error is likely, as this CDR3 ends without the conserved phenylalanine or tryptophan. Because the CDR3's place on the DNA is in doubt, the DNA is left out and the CDR3 is given as listed by TCRdb. The chain links TRBV20-1 to TRBJ2-4; the table gives TRBD2 as D, unverified against the DNA. The CDR3 length equals 16 residues, ends included. The V gene's germline CDR1 is DFQATT and CDR2 SNEGSKA (reference sequence). CDR3 protein: CSARVFRGIEKNIQEL.

Ten or more counts support this clonotype. This chain connects TRBV23-1 to TRBJ1-1, with 7 bases fitting TRBD1. TRBV23-1 is treated as an ORF (open reading frame) with a function not yet certain. V lost 7 bases to trimming and J lost 6 bases; unmatched junction nucleotides: 8. The CDR3 has 13 residues. The CDR3 sequence: CASTQGGRSEAFF. The CDR3 DNA reads as TGCGCCAGCACCCAGGGGGGGCGGTCTGAAGCTTTCTTT.

This clonotype was observed at least ten times. V gene TRBV12-3 or TRBV12-4 combines with J gene TRBJ1-1, with D perhaps TRBD1 (6 bases). V lost 2 bases, J lost 3 bases, and 19 bases lay in between. The CDR3 totals 17 residues. This CDR3 reads CASSLWWREGVDTEAFF. CDR3 sequence (DNA): TGTGCCAGCAGTTTATGGTGGAGGGAGGGGGTGGACACTGAAGCTTTCTTT.

In its sample, this clonotype is medium-sized. The chain joins TRBV7-2 to TRBJ1-2, with 7 bases that match TRBD1. This CDR3 contains 11 residues. The germline V gene encodes CDR1 SGHTA and CDR2 FQGNSA. Losses at the gene ends were 10 bases for V and 8 bases for J; bases not matched to a gene: 7. The CDR3 region is CATYRGMGYTF. The CDR3 DNA sequence: TGTGCCACTTACAGGGGAATGGGCTACACCTTC.

The chain has TRBV7-8 and TRBJ1-6, with D perhaps matching TRBD1 (6 bases). V was pared by 1 base and J by 7 bases, with 17 bases between. The CDR3 runs to 17 residues. Germline values: CDR1 SGHVS, CDR2 FQNEAQ. CDR3 loop: CASSLGWGGGGNSPLHF. CDR3 DNA sequence: TGTGCCAGCAGCTTAGGTTGGGGAGGGGGTGGGAATTCACCCCTCCACTTT. The entire variable domain, with the rest obtained from reference TRBV7-8 and TRBJ1-6, is as follows: GAGVSQSPRYKVAKRGQDVALRCDPISGHVSLFWYQQALGQGPEFLTYFQNEAQLDKSGLPSDRFFAERPEGSVSTLKIQRTQQEDSAVYLCASSLGWGGGGNSPLHFGNGTRLTVT.

The table lists this clonotype with many counts. The chain is built from TRBV20-1 and TRBJ2-5; D gene unclear. Trimming removed 1 base from V and 5 bases from J, with 8 bases in between. Germline V gene lookup returns CDR1 DFQATT and CDR2 SNEGSKA (reference sequence). CDR3 length: 12 residues. CDR3 sequence (DNA): TGCAGTGCTAGAGTGCAAGCGGAGACCCAGTACTTC. It is translated as CSARVQAETQYF.

In its sample, this clonotype is medium-sized (0.01 to 0.1%). V and J are TRBV7-2 and TRBJ2-4, with 11 positions matching TRBD2. This CDR3 spans 17 amino acids. Germline V gene lookup returns CDR1 SGHTA and CDR2 FQGNSA. V was clipped by 5 bases and J by 4 bases; unmatched bases: 10. The CDR3 bases are TGTGCCAGCAGCCAACCAACTAGCGGGGGAACTAAAAACATTCAGTACTTC. Translated: CASSQPTSGGTKNIQYF.

This clonotype counts as medium-sized. The chain is built from TRBV20-1 and TRBJ1-3; D not certain. The CDR3 totals 15 residues. With 0 bases removed from V and 4 bases from J, the gap between germline ends came to 13 bases. The germline CDR1 and CDR2 sequences are DFQATT and SNEGSKA (reference sequence). The CDR3 loop reads CSARDSQRLGNTIYF. CDR3 nucleotides: TGCAGTGCTAGAGATTCCCAGCGACTCGGAAACACCATATATTTT.

This clonotype rates as large (0.1 to 1%). The rearrangement joins TRBV12-2 to TRBJ2-3; the tabulated D call, TRBD1, remains unverified against the DNA. TRBV12-2 is designated a pseudogene. The CDR3 sequence is 18 residues long. The CDR3 nucleotides read TGTGCAAGTCGCTCCATGGCAGGGGTAAATCCCACGTCAGATACGCAGTATTTT. Its translation is CASRSMAGVNPTSDTQYF.

This clonotype is medium-sized in the sample. The chain links TRBV15 to TRBJ1-2; D remains unclear. Per germline, CDR1 LNHNV and CDR2 YYDKDF (reference sequence). V lost 0 bases and J lost 2, with 13 bases in between. The CDR3 spans 16 residues. The chain's CDR3 is CATSRDLAQKNYGYTF. The CDR3 DNA reads as TGTGCCACCAGCAGAGATCTGGCACAAAAAAACTATGGCTACACCTTC.

This clonotype is termed medium-sized. This chain links TRBV29-1 with TRBJ2-2, with no clear D. V dropped 6 bases and J dropped 0 bases, with 2 bases sitting between them. The CDR3 has 11 residues. Germline V gene data show CDR1 as SQVTM and CDR2 as ANQGSEA. In DNA, the CDR3 is TGCAGCGTGGCGAACACCGGGGAGCTGTTTTTT. This codes for CSVANTGELFF.

Within the sample, this clonotype is medium-sized. This chain uses TRBV27 with TRBJ2-7; no firm D call. With 4 bases removed from V and 6 bases from J, the gap between germline ends came to 13 bases. CDR1 is MNHEY, CDR2 SMNVEV, per germline (reference sequence). The CDR3 has 13 residues. The CDR3 is CASSSRPGTEQYF. The CDR3 DNA sequence: TGTGCCAGCAGTTCTCGACCAGGTACCGAGCAGTACTTC.

This clonotype is labeled medium-sized. The chain links TRBV5-1 to TRBJ2-1; 11 nucleotides line up with TRBD2. In germline, CDR1 is SGHRS, CDR2 YFSETQ. The CDR3 is 16 amino acids. V was clipped by 4 bases and J by 7 bases; unmatched bases: 10. This CDR3 is CASSLNSGGARNEQFF. The CDR3 nucleotides are TGCGCCAGCAGCCTCAATAGCGGGGGGGCCAGGAATGAGCAGTTCTTC.

In its sample, this clonotype was seen many times. This chain joins TRBV4-3 and TRBJ2-1; no definite D call. Germline V CDR1 and CDR2: LGHNA, YSLEER. The CDR3 runs to 12 residues. V was cut by 4 bases and J by 10 bases, with 11 bases left in between. Written as DNA, the CDR3 is TGCGCCAGCAGCCGGAGCAACGGAGAGCAGTTCTTC. Its protein is CASSRSNGEQFF.

By proportion, this clonotype is medium-sized. The chain has TRBV20-1 and TRBJ2-1; TRBD2 matches 13 bases. The germline gives CDR1 DFQATT, CDR2 SNEGSKA (reference sequence). J gave up 10 bases and V 3 bases, and 9 bases lay outside the gene matches. The CDR3 is made up of 15 amino acids. CDR3 in amino acids: CSASPTSGGAREQFF. The CDR3 DNA follows: TGCAGTGCTAGCCCAACTAGCGGGGGGGCCCGGGAGCAGTTCTTC.